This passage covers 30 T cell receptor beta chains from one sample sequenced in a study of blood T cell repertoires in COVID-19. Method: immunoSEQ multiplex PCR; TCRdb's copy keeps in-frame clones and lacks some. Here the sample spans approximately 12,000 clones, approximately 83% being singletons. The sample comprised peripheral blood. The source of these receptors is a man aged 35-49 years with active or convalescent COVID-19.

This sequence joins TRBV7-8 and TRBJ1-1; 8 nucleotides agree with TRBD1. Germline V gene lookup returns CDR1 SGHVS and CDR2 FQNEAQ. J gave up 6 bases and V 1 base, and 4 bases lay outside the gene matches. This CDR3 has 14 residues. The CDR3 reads CASSLGQGWAEAFF. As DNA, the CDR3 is TGTGCCAGCAGCTTAGGACAGGGGTGGGCTGAAGCTTTCTTT.

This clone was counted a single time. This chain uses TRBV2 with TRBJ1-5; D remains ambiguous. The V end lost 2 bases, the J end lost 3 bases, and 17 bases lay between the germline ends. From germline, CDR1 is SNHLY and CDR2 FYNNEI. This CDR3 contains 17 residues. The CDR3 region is CASSETPRGLYNQPQHF. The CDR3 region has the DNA TGTGCCAGCAGTGAAACCCCGCGAGGCCTTTACAATCAGCCCCAGCATTTT.

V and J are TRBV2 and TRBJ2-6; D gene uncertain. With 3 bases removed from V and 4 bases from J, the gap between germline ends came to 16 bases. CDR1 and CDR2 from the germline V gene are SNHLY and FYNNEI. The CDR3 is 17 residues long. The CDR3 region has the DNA TGTGCCAGCAGTGACGTTCACCGAGTCATGGGGGCCAACGTCCTGACTTTC. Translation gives CASSDVHRVMGANVLTF.

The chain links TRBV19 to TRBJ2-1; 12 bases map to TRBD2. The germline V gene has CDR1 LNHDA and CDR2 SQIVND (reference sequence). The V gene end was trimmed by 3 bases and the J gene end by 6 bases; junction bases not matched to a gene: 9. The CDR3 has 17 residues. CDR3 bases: TGTGCCAGTAGTATTCCCCAGCTAGCGGGGGGGCTCAATGAGCAGTTCTTC. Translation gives CASSIPQLAGGLNEQFF.

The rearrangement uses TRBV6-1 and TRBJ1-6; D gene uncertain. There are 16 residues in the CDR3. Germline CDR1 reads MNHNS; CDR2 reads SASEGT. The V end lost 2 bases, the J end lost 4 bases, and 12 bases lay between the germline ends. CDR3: CASSERRVGYNSPLHF. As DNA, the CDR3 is TGTGCCAGCAGTGAACGGCGGGTGGGGTATAATTCACCCCTCCACTTT.

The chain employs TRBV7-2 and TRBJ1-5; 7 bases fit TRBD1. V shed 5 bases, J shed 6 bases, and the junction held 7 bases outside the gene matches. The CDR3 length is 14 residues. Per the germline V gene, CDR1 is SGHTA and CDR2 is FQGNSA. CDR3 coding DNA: TGTGCCAGCAGCCCGACAGGGATCTTTCAGCCCCAGCATTTT. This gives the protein CASSPTGIFQPQHF. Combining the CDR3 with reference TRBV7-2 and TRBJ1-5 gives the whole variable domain GAGVSQSPSNKVTEKGKDVELRCDPISGHTALYWYRQSLGQGLEFLIYFQGNSAPDKSGLPSDRFSAERTGGSVSTLTIQRTQQEDSAVYLCASSPTGIFQPQHFGDGTRLSIL.

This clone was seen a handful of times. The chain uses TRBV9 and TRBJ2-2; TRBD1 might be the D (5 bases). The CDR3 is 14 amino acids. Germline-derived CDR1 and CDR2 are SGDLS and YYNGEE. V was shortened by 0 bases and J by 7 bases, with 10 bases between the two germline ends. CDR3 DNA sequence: TGTGCCAGCAGCGTAGAACAGGTGAACGGGGAGCTGTTTTTT. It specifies CASSVEQVNGELFF.

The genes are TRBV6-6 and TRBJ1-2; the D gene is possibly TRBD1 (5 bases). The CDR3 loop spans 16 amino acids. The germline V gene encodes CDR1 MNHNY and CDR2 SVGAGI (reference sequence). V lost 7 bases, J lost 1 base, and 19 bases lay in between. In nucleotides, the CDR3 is TGTGCCAGCAATCTACTGAAGGGGATGGATAACTATGGCTACACCTTC. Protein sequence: CASNLLKGMDNYGYTF.

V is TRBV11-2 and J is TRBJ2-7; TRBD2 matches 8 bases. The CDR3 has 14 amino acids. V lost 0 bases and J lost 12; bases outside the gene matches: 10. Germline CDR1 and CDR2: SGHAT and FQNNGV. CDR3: CASSLDFPGLGAYF. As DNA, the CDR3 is TGTGCCAGCAGCTTAGATTTTCCGGGACTAGGCGCGTACTTC.

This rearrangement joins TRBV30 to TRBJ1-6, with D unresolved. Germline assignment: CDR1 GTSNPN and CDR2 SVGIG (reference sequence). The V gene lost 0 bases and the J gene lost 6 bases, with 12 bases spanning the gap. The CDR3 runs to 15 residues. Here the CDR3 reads CAWSVLPPVNSPLHF. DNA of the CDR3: TGTGCCTGGAGTGTACTTCCCCCGGTTAATTCACCCCTCCACTTT.

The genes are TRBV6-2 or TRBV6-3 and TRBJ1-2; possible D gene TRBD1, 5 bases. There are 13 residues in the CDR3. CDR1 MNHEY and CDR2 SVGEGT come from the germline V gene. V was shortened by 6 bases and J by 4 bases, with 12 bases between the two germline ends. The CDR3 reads CASSGGYSYGYTF. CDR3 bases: TGTGCCAGCAGCGGGGGGTACAGCTATGGCTACACCTTC.

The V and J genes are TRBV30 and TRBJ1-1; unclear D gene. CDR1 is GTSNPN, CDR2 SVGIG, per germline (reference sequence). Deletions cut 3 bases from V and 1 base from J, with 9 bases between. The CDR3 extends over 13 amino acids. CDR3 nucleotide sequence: TGTGCCTGGAGGAGTTACGGGAACACTGAAGCTTTCTTT. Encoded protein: CAWRSYGNTEAFF.

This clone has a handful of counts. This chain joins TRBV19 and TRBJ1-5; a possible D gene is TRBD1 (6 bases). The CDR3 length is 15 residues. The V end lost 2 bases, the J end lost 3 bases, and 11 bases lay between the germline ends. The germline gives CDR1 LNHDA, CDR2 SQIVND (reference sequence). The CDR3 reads CASSITRTANQPQHF. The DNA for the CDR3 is TGTGCCAGTAGTATAACGAGGACAGCCAATCAGCCCCAGCATTTT.

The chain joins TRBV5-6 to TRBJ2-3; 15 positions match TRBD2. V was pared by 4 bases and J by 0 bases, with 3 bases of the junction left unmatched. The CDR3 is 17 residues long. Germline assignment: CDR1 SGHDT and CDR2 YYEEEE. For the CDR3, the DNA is TGTGCCAGCAGCATGGGACTAGCGGGGGGAAGCACAGATACGCAGTATTTT. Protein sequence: CASSMGLAGGSTDTQYF.

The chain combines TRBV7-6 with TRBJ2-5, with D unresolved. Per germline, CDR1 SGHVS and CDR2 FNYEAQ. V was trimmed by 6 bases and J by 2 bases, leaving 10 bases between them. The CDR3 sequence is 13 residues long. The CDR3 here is CASSSSEQETQYF. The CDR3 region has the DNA TGTGCCAGCAGTTCCAGCGAACAAGAGACCCAGTACTTC. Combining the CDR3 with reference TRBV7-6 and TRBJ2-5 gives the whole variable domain GAGVSQSPRYKVTKRGQDVALRCDPISGHVSLYWYRQALGQGPEFLTYFNYEAQQDKSGLPNDRFSAERPEGSISTLTIQRTEQRDSAMYRCASSSSEQETQYFGPGTRLLVL.

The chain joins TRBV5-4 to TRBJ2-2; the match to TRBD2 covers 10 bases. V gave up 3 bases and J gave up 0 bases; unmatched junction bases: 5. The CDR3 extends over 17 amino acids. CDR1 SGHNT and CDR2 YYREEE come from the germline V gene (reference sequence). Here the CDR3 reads CASSSRSGGTNTGELFF. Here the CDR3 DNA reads TGTGCCAGCAGCTCCCGTAGCGGGGGGACGAACACCGGGGAGCTGTTTTTT.

CDR3 nucleotide sequence: TGTGCCAGCAGCCCGGGACAGGGCTACGAGCAGTACTTC. This translates into CASSPGQGYEQYF. V gene TRBV11-3 combines with J gene TRBJ2-7; 9 bases map to TRBD1. The CDR3 has 13 amino acids. Germline loops: CDR1 SGHNT, CDR2 YENEEA. V lost 5 bases, J lost 3 bases, and 2 bases stayed unmatched.

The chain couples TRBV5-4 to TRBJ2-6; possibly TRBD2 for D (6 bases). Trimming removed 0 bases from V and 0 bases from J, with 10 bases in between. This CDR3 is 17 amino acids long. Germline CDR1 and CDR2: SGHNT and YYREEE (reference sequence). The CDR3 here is CASSLGIAASGANVLTF. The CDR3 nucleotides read TGTGCCAGCAGCTTGGGAATAGCGGCCTCTGGGGCCAACGTCCTGACTTTC.

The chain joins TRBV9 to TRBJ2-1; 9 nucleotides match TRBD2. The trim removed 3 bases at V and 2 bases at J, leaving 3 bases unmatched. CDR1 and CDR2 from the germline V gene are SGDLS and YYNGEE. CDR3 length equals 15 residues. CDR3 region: CASSDGGGAYNEQFF. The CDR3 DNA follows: TGTGCCAGCAGCGATGGCGGGGGGGCCTACAATGAGCAGTTCTTC.

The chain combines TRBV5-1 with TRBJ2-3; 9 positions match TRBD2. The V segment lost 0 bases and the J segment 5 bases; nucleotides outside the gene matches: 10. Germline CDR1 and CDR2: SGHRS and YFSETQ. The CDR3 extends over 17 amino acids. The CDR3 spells CASSLVGGGRAEDTQYF. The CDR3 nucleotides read TGCGCCAGCAGCTTGGTTGGAGGCGGGAGGGCCGAAGATACGCAGTATTTT.

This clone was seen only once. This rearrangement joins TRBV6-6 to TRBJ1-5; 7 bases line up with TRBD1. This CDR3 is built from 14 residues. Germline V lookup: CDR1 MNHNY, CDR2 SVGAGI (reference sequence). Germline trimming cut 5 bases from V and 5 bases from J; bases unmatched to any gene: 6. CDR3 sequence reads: CASSSTGVYQPQHF. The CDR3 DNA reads TGTGCCAGCAGTAGCACAGGGGTTTATCAGCCCCAGCATTTT.

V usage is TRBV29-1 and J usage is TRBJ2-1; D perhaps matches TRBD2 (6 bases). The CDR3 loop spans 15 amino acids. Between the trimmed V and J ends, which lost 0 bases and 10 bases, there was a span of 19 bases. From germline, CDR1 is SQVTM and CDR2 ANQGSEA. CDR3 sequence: CSVEEVEKRATEQFF. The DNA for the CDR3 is TGCAGCGTTGAAGAAGTGGAGAAGCGGGCGACGGAGCAGTTCTTC.

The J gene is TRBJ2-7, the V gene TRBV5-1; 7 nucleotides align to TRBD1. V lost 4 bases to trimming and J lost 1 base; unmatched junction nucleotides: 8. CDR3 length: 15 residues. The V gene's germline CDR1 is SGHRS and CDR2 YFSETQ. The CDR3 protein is CASSQWDSRSYEQYF. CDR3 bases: TGCGCCAGCAGCCAGTGGGACAGTCGATCCTACGAGCAGTACTTC.

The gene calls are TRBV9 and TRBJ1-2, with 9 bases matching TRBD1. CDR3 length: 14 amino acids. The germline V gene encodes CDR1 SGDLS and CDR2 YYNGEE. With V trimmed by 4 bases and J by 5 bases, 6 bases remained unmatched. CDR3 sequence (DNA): TGTGCCAGCAGCCCATGGGACAGGGCTTATGGCTACACCTTC. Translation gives CASSPWDRAYGYTF.

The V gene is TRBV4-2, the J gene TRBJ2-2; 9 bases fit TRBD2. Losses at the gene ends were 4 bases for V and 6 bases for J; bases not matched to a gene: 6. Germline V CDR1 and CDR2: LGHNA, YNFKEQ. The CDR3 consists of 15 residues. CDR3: CASSPGLAGSGELFF. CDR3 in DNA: TGTGCCAGCAGCCCTGGGCTAGCGGGATCCGGGGAGCTGTTTTTT.

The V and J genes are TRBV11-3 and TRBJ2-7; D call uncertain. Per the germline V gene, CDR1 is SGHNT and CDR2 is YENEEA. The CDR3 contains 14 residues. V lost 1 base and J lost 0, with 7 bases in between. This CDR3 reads CASSLGHSSYEQYF. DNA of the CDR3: TGTGCCAGCAGCTTAGGACATAGCTCCTACGAGCAGTACTTC. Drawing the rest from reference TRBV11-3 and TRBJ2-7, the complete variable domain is EAGVVQSPRYKIIEKKQPVAFWCNPISGHNTLYWYLQNLGQGPELLIRYENEEAVDDSQLPKDRFSAERLKGVDSTLKIQPAELGDSAVYLCASSLGHSSYEQYFGPGTRLTVT.

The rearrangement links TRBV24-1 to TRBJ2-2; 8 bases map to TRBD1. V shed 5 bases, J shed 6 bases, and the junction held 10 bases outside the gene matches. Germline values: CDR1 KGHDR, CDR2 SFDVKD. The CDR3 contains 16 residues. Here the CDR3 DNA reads TGTGCCACCAGTGTAAAGGGGACAGGATTTTCCGGGGAGCTGTTTTTT. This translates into CATSVKGTGFSGELFF.

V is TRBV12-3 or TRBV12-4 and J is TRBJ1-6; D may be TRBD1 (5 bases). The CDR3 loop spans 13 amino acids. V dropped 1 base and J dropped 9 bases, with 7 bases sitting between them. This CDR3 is CASSLGGGSPLHF. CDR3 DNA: TGTGCCAGCAGTTTAGGGGGGGGTTCACCCCTCCACTTT.

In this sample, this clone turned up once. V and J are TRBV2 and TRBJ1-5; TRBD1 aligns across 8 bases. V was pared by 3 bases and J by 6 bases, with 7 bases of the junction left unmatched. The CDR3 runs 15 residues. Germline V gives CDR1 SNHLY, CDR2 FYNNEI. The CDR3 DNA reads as TGTGCCAGCAGTGAGGAGGACAGGGCTGCTCAGCCCCAGCATTTT. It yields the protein CASSEEDRAAQPQHF.

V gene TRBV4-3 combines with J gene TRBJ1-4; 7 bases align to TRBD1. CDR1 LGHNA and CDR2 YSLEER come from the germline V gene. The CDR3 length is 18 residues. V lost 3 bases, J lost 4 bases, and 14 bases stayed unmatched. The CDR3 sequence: CASSHSPRPQGNNEKLFF. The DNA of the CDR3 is TGCGCCAGCAGCCATTCACCCAGACCACAGGGGAATAATGAAAAACTGTTTTTT.